The 8 T cell receptor beta chains below come from one sample, sequenced in a study of blood T cell repertoires in COVID-19. The data were produced by immunoSEQ multiplex PCR, yet TCRdb's version contains in-frame clones alone and is incomplete. The sample includes roughly 180,000 clones, 86% seen only once; the top ten take about 8.2%. Input material: peripheral blood. All receptors derive from a man between 60 and 75 years old with acute or convalescent COVID-19.

This chain uses TRBV7-3 with TRBJ1-6; 8 bases map to TRBD1. After removal of 4 bases from V and 8 bases from J, the junction contained 7 bases not matched to a gene. The germline gives CDR1 SGHTA, CDR2 FQGTGA. This CDR3 comprises 15 residues. This CDR3 reads CASSSSARGHSPLHF. CDR3 coding DNA: TGTGCCAGCAGCTCAAGCGCCAGGGGGCATTCACCCCTCCACTTT.

V gene TRBV4-2 combines with J gene TRBJ1-4; 12 positions match TRBD1. The CDR3 runs 16 residues. Per the germline V gene, CDR1 is LGHNA and CDR2 is YNFKEQ. J gave up 8 bases and V 3 bases, and 7 bases lay outside the gene matches. The CDR3 region has the DNA TGTGCCAGCAGCCAGCAGGCCGGGACAGGGGGCGAAAAACTGTTTTTT. Translated: CASSQQAGTGGEKLFF.

The rearrangement joins TRBV7-8 to TRBJ1-5; D is unclear. V was clipped by 3 bases and J by 0 bases, with 6 bases between them. This CDR3 is 14 amino acids long. Germline CDR1 and CDR2: SGHVS and FQNEAQ. CDR3: CASSFVNSNQPQHF. The CDR3 bases are TGTGCCAGCAGCTTCGTTAATAGCAATCAGCCCCAGCATTTT.

The chain links TRBV7-9 to TRBJ1-6; D gene uncertain. CDR3 length equals 11 residues. Germline V lookup: CDR1 SEHNR, CDR2 FQNEAQ (reference sequence). Trimming left V 1 base short and J 12 bases short, with 4 bases between. This chain's CDR3 is CASSLGGPLHF. Written as DNA, the CDR3 is TGTGCCAGCAGCTTAGGCGGACCCCTCCACTTT.

CDR3 amino acids: CAGSSGRAGTGELFF. The CDR3 DNA follows: TGTGCCGGATCTAGCGGGAGGGCGGGCACCGGGGAGCTGTTTTTT. The V call is TRBV30, the J call TRBJ2-2; 12 bases match TRBD2. CDR1 GTSNPN and CDR2 SVGIG come from the germline V gene (reference sequence). V lost 8 bases to trimming and J lost 4 bases; unmatched junction nucleotides: 8. This CDR3 is 15 amino acids long.

V and J are TRBV9 and TRBJ1-5; 9 positions agree with TRBD1. V lost 4 bases, J lost 5 bases, and 7 bases stayed unmatched. Germline-derived CDR1 and CDR2 are SGDLS and YYNGEE. The CDR3 totals 15 residues. CDR3 sequence: CASSRTGTGYQPQHF. Written as DNA, the CDR3 is TGTGCCAGCAGCCGGACCGGGACAGGGTATCAGCCCCAGCATTTT.

This clone rates as medium-sized. J is TRBJ2-1 and V is TRBV9; 10 bases fit TRBD1. The V and J ends lost 4 bases and 5 bases, in that order; junction bases with no gene match: 6. From germline, CDR1 is SGDLS and CDR2 YYNGEE. The CDR3 spans 15 residues. The CDR3, as DNA: TGTGCCAGCAGCTACCGGGACAGGGGCGACAATGAGCAGTTCTTC. Protein: CASSYRDRGDNEQFF.

This chain links TRBV23-1 with TRBJ2-7; 10 bases map to TRBD1. TRBV23-1 qualifies as an ORF whose function is uncertain. With V trimmed by 7 bases and J by 8 bases, 17 bases remained unmatched. CDR3 length equals 16 residues. The CDR3 loop is CASTRDRGHRALKQYF. Here the CDR3 DNA reads TGCGCCAGCACAAGGGACAGGGGTCATCGGGCTCTCAAGCAGTACTTC.